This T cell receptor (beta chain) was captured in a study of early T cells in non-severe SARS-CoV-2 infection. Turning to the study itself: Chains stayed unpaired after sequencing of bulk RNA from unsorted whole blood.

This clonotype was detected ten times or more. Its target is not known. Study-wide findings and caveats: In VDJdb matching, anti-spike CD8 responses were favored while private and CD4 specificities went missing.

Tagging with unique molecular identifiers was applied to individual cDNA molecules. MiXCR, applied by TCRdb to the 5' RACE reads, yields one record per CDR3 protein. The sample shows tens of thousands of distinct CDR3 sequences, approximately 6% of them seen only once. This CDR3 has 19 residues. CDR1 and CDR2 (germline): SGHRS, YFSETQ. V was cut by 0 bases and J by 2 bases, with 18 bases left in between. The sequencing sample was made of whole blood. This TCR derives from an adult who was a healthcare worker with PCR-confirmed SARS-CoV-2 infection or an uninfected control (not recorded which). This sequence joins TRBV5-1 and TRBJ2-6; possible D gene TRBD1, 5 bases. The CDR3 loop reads CASSLEGRVTLPGANVLTF. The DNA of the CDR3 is TGCGCCAGCAGCTTGGAGGGCAGGGTTACCCTTCCTGGGGCCAACGTCCTGACTTTC.